This T cell receptor (beta chain) was sequenced for a study of control samples from healthy donors and cancer patients. V dropped 0 bases and J dropped 2 bases, with 16 bases sitting between them. This CDR3 is 18 amino acids long. Per the germline V gene, CDR1 is KGHSH and CDR2 is LQKENI. The method was immunoSEQ multiplex PCR; TCRdb's version includes in-frame clones alone and lacks a portion of them. Of 120,000 or so clones in the sample, 80% to 90% were seen once. V and J are TRBV18 and TRBJ1-4; D may be TRBD1 (5 bases). The sequencing sample was made of blood. The clonotype was recovered from a man aged 60-69 years in good health. The CDR3 here is CASSPPGVVLATNEKLFF. The DNA of the CDR3 is TGTGCCAGCTCACCACCGGGGGTGGTATTGGCTACTAATGAAAAACTGTTTTTT.